These 21 T cell receptor beta chains share one sample of origin, sequenced in a study of shared clonotypes between healthy human individuals. Clones were read by immunoSEQ multiplex PCR, and TCRdb kept only the in-frame ones, dropping some. This sample carries roughly 2.2 million clones, 85% to 95% of them seen once, and the ten largest clones take around 0.4%. Sequenced material: naive CD4+ T cells from PBMCs. The subset was: CD45RA+ positively selected. All receptors derive from a man between 18 and 35 years old in good health. Some clones in this sample may be carry-over from other donors' samples.

This clone was observed a few times. The V gene is TRBV27, the J gene TRBJ1-5; maybe TRBD1 (6 bases). CDR1 is MNHEY and CDR2 is SMNVEV in the germline V gene (reference sequence). Trimming left V 6 bases short and J 4 bases short, with 19 bases between. The CDR3 length is 16 residues. The CDR3 nucleotides read TGTGCCAGCAGCCCCAGGGAGACAGGCTATAATCAGCCCCAGCATTTT. Translated: CASSPRETGYNQPQHF.

The chain is built from TRBV2 and TRBJ1-1; D is ambiguous. This CDR3 spans 14 amino acids. Germline V gives CDR1 SNHLY, CDR2 FYNNEI. Trimming removed 4 bases at V and 4 bases at J, with 13 bases between. CDR3 nucleotides: TGTGCCAGCAGTGTTCAGATGGGAGGCACTGAAGCTTTCTTT. Its protein product is CASSVQMGGTEAFF.

The chain has TRBV19 and TRBJ1-1; D remains unclear. This CDR3 comprises 13 residues. Looked up from germline, CDR1 is LNHDA and CDR2 is SQIVND (reference sequence). Trimming removed 5 bases from V and 6 bases from J, with 13 bases in between. CDR3 protein: CASSPGLLAEAFF. CDR3 DNA sequence: TGTGCCAGTAGTCCCGGACTTCTGGCTGAAGCTTTCTTT.

This clone is a singleton in its sample. This chain joins TRBV9 and TRBJ2-2; 7 bases are a match to TRBD1. CDR1 is SGDLS and CDR2 is YYNGEE in the germline V gene. The CDR3 is 14 amino acids. The V segment lost 5 bases and the J segment 7 bases; nucleotides outside the gene matches: 8. The DNA of the CDR3 is TGTGCCAGCAGACCGACGGGACAGCACGGGGAGCTGTTTTTT. Its protein is CASRPTGQHGELFF.

The V gene is TRBV5-6, the J gene TRBJ1-2, with D possibly matching TRBD1 (5 bases). Trimming pared 0 bases from V and 6 bases from J, leaving 9 bases between. Germline-derived CDR1 and CDR2 are SGHDT and YYEEEE. The CDR3 is made up of 13 amino acids. The CDR3 sequence is CASSLVGVDGYTF. CDR3 bases: TGTGCCAGCAGCTTGGTGGGGGTCGATGGCTACACCTTC.

V is TRBV5-6 and J is TRBJ2-3, with 8 nucleotides matching TRBD1. The CDR3 spans 16 residues. CDR1 is SGHDT and CDR2 is YYEEEE in the germline V gene. V shed 6 bases, J shed 5 bases, and the junction held 14 bases outside the gene matches. The CDR3 reads CASTPGPGRGQDTQYF. For the CDR3, the DNA is TGTGCCAGCACCCCAGGGCCGGGCAGGGGGCAAGATACGCAGTATTTT.

The chain couples TRBV7-2 to TRBJ2-5; 14 nucleotides line up with TRBD2. The CDR3 runs to 17 residues. Germline CDR1 is SGHTA and CDR2 is FQGNSA. The V and J ends lost 5 bases and 4 bases, in that order; junction bases with no gene match: 9. The CDR3 loop reads CASSPGTSGRWVETQYF. For the CDR3, the DNA is TGTGCCAGCAGCCCGGGGACTAGCGGGAGATGGGTAGAGACCCAGTACTTC.

V gene TRBV7-2 combines with J gene TRBJ1-2; 11 bases agree with TRBD1. Germline V gene sequence: CDR1 SGHTA, CDR2 FQGNSA. The V and J ends lost 5 bases and 3 bases, in that order; junction bases with no gene match: 8. The CDR3 consists of 16 residues. In DNA, the CDR3 is TGTGCCAGCAGCCGTAGGCCGGGACAGGGGGACTATGGCTACACCTTC. Translating it yields CASSRRPGQGDYGYTF.

DNA for the CDR3: TGTGCCAGCAGCTTAGTACAGCAAGAGACCCAGTACTTC. It specifies CASSLVQQETQYF. The chain combines TRBV7-8 with TRBJ2-5; unclear D gene. V lost 1 base and J 2 bases, leaving 5 bases between the germline ends. The germline CDR1 and CDR2 sequences are SGHVS and FQNEAQ. The CDR3 extends over 13 amino acids.

V and J are TRBV19 and TRBJ2-3; no firm D call. Germline values: CDR1 LNHDA, CDR2 SQIVND (reference sequence). CDR3 length equals 11 residues. Trimming took off 4 bases at V and 2 bases at J, with 1 base between the two ends. The CDR3 is CASSNTDTQYF. CDR3 nucleotides: TGTGCCAGTAGTAACACAGATACGCAGTATTTT.

The V gene is TRBV5-6, the J gene TRBJ1-3, with 8 bases that match TRBD1. J lost 4 bases, V lost 4 bases, and 4 bases had no gene match. CDR1 and CDR2 (germline): SGHDT, YYEEEE. This CDR3 contains 14 residues. DNA of the CDR3: TGTGCCAGCAGCGACCGGACAGGGGGAAACACCATATATTTT. Its translation: CASSDRTGGNTIYF.

The chain uses TRBV18 and TRBJ2-3; D is perhaps TRBD1 (5 bases). Germline CDR1 and CDR2: KGHSH and LQKENI. V was cut by 8 bases and J by 4 bases, with 10 bases left in between. The CDR3 is 12 residues long. Here the CDR3 reads CASRDSADTQYF. The CDR3 DNA is TGTGCCAGCCGTGACAGTGCAGATACGCAGTATTTT.

The V gene is TRBV28, the J gene TRBJ2-7; D might be TRBD1 (6 bases). V was clipped by 3 bases and J by 5 bases, with 17 bases between them. In germline, CDR1 is MDHEN, CDR2 SYDVKM. The CDR3 is made up of 15 amino acids. The CDR3 is CASSFGGAPENEQYF. CDR3 bases: TGTGCCAGCAGTTTTGGGGGCGCCCCCGAAAACGAGCAGTACTTC.

The chain is built from TRBV30 and TRBJ2-7; D tentatively fits TRBD1 or TRBD2 (6 bases each). This CDR3 has 14 residues. V was cut by 2 bases and J by 5 bases, with 16 bases left in between. Germline V CDR1 and CDR2: GTSNPN, SVGIG (reference sequence). CDR3 in amino acids: CAWSKGSGEDEQYF. The CDR3 coding sequence is TGTGCCTGGAGTAAGGGGTCAGGGGAGGACGAGCAGTACTTC.

The chain couples TRBV6-4 to TRBJ2-2; no reliable D call. The V and J ends lost 2 bases and 3 bases respectively, with 19 bases between them. The CDR3 sequence is 18 residues long. CDR1 and CDR2 from the germline V gene are MRHNA and SNTAGT. This CDR3 is CASSDRLRAQTHTGELFF. The CDR3 DNA reads as TGTGCCAGCAGTGACCGCCTTCGGGCCCAAACCCACACCGGGGAGCTGTTTTTT.

The rearrangement uses TRBV5-1 and TRBJ2-7; possibly TRBD1 for D (6 bases). Germline loops: CDR1 SGHRS, CDR2 YFSETQ. This CDR3 spans 14 amino acids. V shed 2 bases and J shed 3 bases, with 12 bases lying between them. The DNA of the CDR3 is TGCGCCAGCAGCTTTCGCAGGGGAAACTACGAGCAGTACTTC. Protein product: CASSFRRGNYEQYF.

A remark on this clone: Other DNA sequences of this sample code for an identical CDR3. The gene calls are TRBV2 and TRBJ2-5; D remains unclear. This CDR3 contains 12 residues. In germline, CDR1 is SNHLY, CDR2 FYNNEI. Deletions cut 4 bases from V and 1 base from J, with 4 bases between. The CDR3 protein is CASSGAQETQYF. The CDR3 nucleotides read TGTGCCAGCAGTGGCGCCCAAGAGACCCAGTACTTC.

The chain is built from TRBV4-3 and TRBJ1-2; the D is unclear. This CDR3 contains 14 residues. The germline CDR1 and CDR2 sequences are LGHNA and YSLEER. Trimming pared 0 bases from V and 4 bases from J, leaving 9 bases between. The CDR3 sequence is CASSQDRSGYGYTF. The CDR3 coding sequence is TGCGCCAGCAGCCAAGATCGATCCGGCTATGGCTACACCTTC.

The genes are TRBV7-3 and TRBJ2-1; D is perhaps TRBD2 (5 bases). CDR3 length: 13 residues. Trimming stripped 1 base from V and 9 bases from J, with 10 bases between. CDR1 is SGHTA, CDR2 FQGTGA, per germline. The CDR3 loop reads CASSLNRETEQFF. CDR3 nucleotide sequence: TGTGCCAGCAGCTTAAATCGGGAAACTGAGCAGTTCTTC.

The gene calls are TRBV5-1 and TRBJ2-2; 8 bases line up with TRBD1. CDR1 SGHRS and CDR2 YFSETQ come from the germline V gene. This CDR3 comprises 15 residues. The V gene end was trimmed by 4 bases and the J gene end by 4 bases; junction bases not matched to a gene: 6. The CDR3 region has the DNA TGCGCCAGCAGCGTAGACAGGGGTAGCACCGGGGAGCTGTTTTTT. It encodes CASSVDRGSTGELFF.

The V and J genes are TRBV7-2 and TRBJ2-7, with TRBD1 matching over 7 bases. Germline trimming cut 0 bases from V and 3 bases from J; bases unmatched to any gene: 5. Germline CDR1 is SGHTA and CDR2 is FQGNSA. This CDR3 is built from 15 residues. CDR3 region: CASSLARGRFYEQYF. DNA for the CDR3: TGTGCCAGCAGCTTAGCGAGGGGGCGGTTCTACGAGCAGTACTTC. Full variable domain (remainder filled in from reference TRBV7-2 and TRBJ2-7): GAGVSQSPSNKVTEKGKDVELRCDPISGHTALYWYRQSLGQGLEFLIYFQGNSAPDKSGLPSDRFSAERTGGSVSTLTIQRTQQEDSAVYLCASSLARGRFYEQYFGPGTRLTVT.